This TCR beta chain was sequenced for a study of regulatory T cells in long-lasting Graves disease. Study outcomes and limitations: Whereas new patients shared 966 public clonotypes, persistent patients shared more, at 2,500 to 3,500. Under persistent disease, TRBV28, TRBJ1-2 and TRBJ2-5 were used preferentially.

As for time point: persistent/refractory GD, antithyroid drugs over 5 years with positive TRAb. RNA from PBMCs was the source of the TCR library. Doctors identified Graves' disease using the American Thyroid Association guidelines. The patients were drawn from one endocrinology department in Xi'an, China. This CDR3 region has 11 residues. V dropped 7 bases and J dropped 2 bases, with 5 bases sitting between them. From germline, CDR1 is MNHNS and CDR2 SASEGT. Building the TCR beta libraries relied on iRepertoire HTBI primers, and CDR3 regions underwent Arm-PCR. Using its own MiXCR run on the multiplex PCR reads, TCRdb lists one record per CDR3 protein. The data show about 430,000 distinct CDR3 sequences, 20% to 25% seen once. This clonotype occurred many times. The antigen remains unidentified.

The starting material was peripheral blood mononuclear cells (PBMCs), obtained when the disease was refractory, from a patient treated with antithyroid drugs. The receptor's source is a female donor with Graves disease. The chain carries TRBV6-1 and TRBJ1-2, with D uncertain. CDR3 loop: CASMMNYGYTF. The CDR3 nucleotides are TGTGCCAGCATGATGAACTATGGCTACACCTTC.